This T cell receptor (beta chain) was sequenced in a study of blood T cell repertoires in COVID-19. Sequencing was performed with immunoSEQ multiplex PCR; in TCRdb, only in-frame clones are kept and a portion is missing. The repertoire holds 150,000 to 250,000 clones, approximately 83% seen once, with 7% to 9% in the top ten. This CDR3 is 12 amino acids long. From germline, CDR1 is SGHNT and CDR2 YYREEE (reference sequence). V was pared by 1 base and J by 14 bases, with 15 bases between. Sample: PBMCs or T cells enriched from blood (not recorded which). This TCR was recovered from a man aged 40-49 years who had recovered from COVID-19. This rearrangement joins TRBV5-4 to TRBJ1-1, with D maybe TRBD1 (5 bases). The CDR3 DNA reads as TGTGCCAGCAGCTTGAGACAGACTCAGGAGTTCTTT. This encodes CASSLRQTQEFF. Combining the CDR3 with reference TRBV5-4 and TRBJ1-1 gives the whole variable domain ETGVTQSPTHLIKTRGQQVTLRCSSQSGHNTVSWYQQALGQGPQFIFQYYREEENGRGNFPPRFSGLQFPNYSSELNVNALELDDSALYLCASSLRQTQEFFGQGTRLTVV.